The 16 T cell receptor beta chains listed next were all sequenced from one sample in a study of blood T cell repertoires in COVID-19. Libraries were prepared by immunoSEQ multiplex PCR; TCRdb keeps only in-frame clonotypes and omits some of them. The sample consists of 100,000 or so clones, roughly 92% of them appearing once. The specimen was peripheral blood. Receptors were obtained from a man in his forties or fifties with active COVID-19.

The chain recombines TRBV9 with TRBJ1-1, with D maybe TRBD1 (5 bases). Trimming took off 2 bases at V and 0 bases at J, with 11 bases between the two ends. This CDR3 comprises 15 residues. The germline V gene has CDR1 SGDLS and CDR2 YYNGEE. This CDR3 is CASSVDSWVNTEAFF. Written as DNA, the CDR3 is TGTGCCAGCAGCGTTGACAGCTGGGTGAACACTGAAGCTTTCTTT.

The chain uses TRBV9 and TRBJ1-2, with D tentatively TRBD1 (5 bases). Germline CDR1 and CDR2: SGDLS and YYNGEE. The CDR3 has 15 amino acids. Trimming removed 0 bases at V and 8 bases at J, with 17 bases between. CDR3 residues: CASSVGDSHTRGYTF. The DNA of the CDR3 is TGTGCCAGCAGCGTAGGTGACAGCCACACTCGGGGCTACACCTTC.

The chain couples TRBV25-1 to TRBJ2-3, with 12 bases identical to TRBD2. Per the germline V gene, CDR1 is MGHDK and CDR2 is SYGVNS. V lost 6 bases and J lost 3; bases outside the gene matches: 10. The CDR3 runs 17 residues. In nucleotides, the CDR3 is TGTGCCAGCAGCCACCCGACTAGCGGGAGAGGTACAGATACGCAGTATTTT. This translates into CASSHPTSGRGTDTQYF.

The table lists this clone with a few counts. This chain connects TRBV3-1 (or the pseudogene TRBV3-2) to TRBJ1-6; D is undetermined. V was pared by 4 bases and J by 0 bases, with 10 bases between. CDR3 length: 16 residues. The V gene's germline CDR1 is LGHDT and CDR2 YNNKEL (reference sequence). In nucleotides, the CDR3 is TGTGCCAGCAGCCGAAGGAGCCCCTCCTATAATTCACCCCTCCACTTT. Encoded protein: CASSRRSPSYNSPLHF.

The CDR3, as DNA: TGTGCCAGCACCTCGGACAGGGTAGACACCGGGGAGCTGTTTTTT. It translates to CASTSDRVDTGELFF. The chain is built from TRBV6-5 and TRBJ2-2, with 8 bases identical to TRBD1. Per germline, CDR1 MNHEY and CDR2 SVGAGI. The CDR3 has 15 residues. The J segment lost 3 bases and the V segment lost 7 bases, leaving 7 bases of the junction unmatched.

The rearrangement uses TRBV30 and TRBJ2-7; D is undetermined. The CDR3 extends over 11 amino acids. Germline assignment: CDR1 GTSNPN and CDR2 SVGIG (reference sequence). V lost 3 bases and J lost 2, with 5 bases in between. CDR3 DNA sequence: TGTGCCTGGAGATATGCCTACGAGCAGTACTTC. It is translated as CAWRYAYEQYF.

The CDR3: CASSHPLGLVVLTDTQYF. In DNA, the CDR3 is TGCGCCAGCAGCCACCCCCTCGGACTAGTCGTTTTGACAGATACGCAGTATTTT. The genes are TRBV4-1 and TRBJ2-3; 7 bases map to TRBD2. This CDR3 contains 18 residues. The trim removed 3 bases at V and 3 bases at J, leaving 15 bases unmatched. Germline V gene lookup returns CDR1 MGHRA and CDR2 YSYEKL.

The chain carries TRBV18 and TRBJ1-5; a possible D gene is TRBD1 (6 bases). Germline V gene data show CDR1 as KGHSH and CDR2 as LQKENI. V dropped 4 bases and J dropped 4 bases, with 17 bases sitting between them. The CDR3 is 16 residues long. CDR3 sequence reads: CASSLTVGQGNQPQHF. The CDR3 DNA follows: TGTGCCAGCTCACTCACAGTTGGGCAGGGGAATCAGCCCCAGCATTTT.

This chain uses TRBV5-6 with TRBJ1-1; a weak D match, TRBD1 (6 bases). Germline CDR1 is SGHDT and CDR2 is YYEEEE. V lost 5 bases, J lost 8 bases, and 19 bases lay in between. This CDR3 has 14 amino acids. In DNA, the CDR3 is TGTGCCAGCAGAGTGACAGGTGAGTCGGGCGAAGCTTTCTTT. Protein: CASRVTGESGEAFF.

The rearrangement links TRBV7-9 to TRBJ2-7; D gene ambiguous. V dropped 3 bases and J dropped 2 bases, with 5 bases sitting between them. Germline assignment: CDR1 SEHNR and CDR2 FQNEAQ (reference sequence). The CDR3 runs to 12 residues. CDR3 nucleotide sequence: TGTGCCAGCAGCTTCCAGGCCTACGAGCAGTACTTC. Residues: CASSFQAYEQYF.

This chain connects TRBV19 to TRBJ1-4, with 7 bases that match TRBD1. J gave up 0 bases and V 8 bases, and 12 bases lay outside the gene matches. Per germline, CDR1 LNHDA and CDR2 SQIVND (reference sequence). CDR3 length: 17 residues. The chain's CDR3 is CASGKDRPSATNEKLFF. The DNA for the CDR3 is TGTGCCAGTGGTAAGGACAGGCCTTCAGCAACTAATGAAAAACTGTTTTTT.

The rearrangement links TRBV2 to TRBJ2-2; TRBD1 is a possible D gene (5 bases). This CDR3 contains 15 residues. Germline lookup yields CDR1 SNHLY and CDR2 FYNNEI. V was trimmed by 5 bases and J by 0 bases, leaving 10 bases between them. The CDR3 nucleotides are TGTGCCAGCAGTTGGAGACAGCCGAACACCGGGGAGCTGTTTTTT. This sequence encodes CASSWRQPNTGELFF.

V gene TRBV18 combines with J gene TRBJ2-6, with 8 nucleotides matching TRBD1. The CDR3 has 17 amino acids. V shed 3 bases and J 3 bases; nucleotides not matched to a gene: 7. Germline V gene sequence: CDR1 KGHSH, CDR2 LQKENI. In DNA form, the CDR3 reads TGTGCCAGCTCACCGGGGCAGGGGGCTGGTGGGGCCAACGTCCTGACTTTC. Translated, it gives CASSPGQGAGGANVLTF.

The rearrangement links TRBV6-5 to TRBJ1-2, with TRBD1 identical over 7 bases. V gave up 0 bases and J gave up 0 bases; unmatched junction bases: 4. Germline-derived CDR1 and CDR2 are MNHEY and SVGAGI. The length of the CDR3 is 16 residues. This chain's CDR3 is CASSYSGQQPNYGYTF. CDR3 nucleotides: TGTGCCAGCAGTTACTCGGGACAGCAACCTAACTATGGCTACACCTTC.

The V call is TRBV7-9, the J call TRBJ2-1; D is undetermined. Trimming removed 5 bases at V and 3 bases at J, with 8 bases between. This CDR3 spans 13 amino acids. Germline CDR1 is SEHNR and CDR2 is FQNEAQ (reference sequence). The CDR3 DNA reads TGTGCCAGCAGCCGCGGAGACTACAATGAGCAGTTCTTC. Amino acid sequence: CASSRGDYNEQFF.

This chain uses TRBV28 with TRBJ1-6; 7 nucleotides agree with TRBD1. The CDR3 extends over 17 amino acids. Germline V gene data show CDR1 as MDHEN and CDR2 as SYDVKM. J gave up 5 bases and V 0 bases, and 7 bases lay outside the gene matches. The DNA of the CDR3 is TGTGCCAGCAGTTTATGGAGACAGGGTGGTAATAATTCACCCCTCCACTTT. Translation gives CASSLWRQGGNNSPLHF. Full variable domain (outside the CDR3, taken from reference TRBV28 and TRBJ1-6): DVKVTQSSRYLVKRTGEKVFLECVQDMDHENMFWYRQDPGLGLRLIYFSYDVKMKEKGDIPEGYSVSREKKERFSLILESASTNQTSMYLCASSLWRQGGNNSPLHFGNGTRLTVT.